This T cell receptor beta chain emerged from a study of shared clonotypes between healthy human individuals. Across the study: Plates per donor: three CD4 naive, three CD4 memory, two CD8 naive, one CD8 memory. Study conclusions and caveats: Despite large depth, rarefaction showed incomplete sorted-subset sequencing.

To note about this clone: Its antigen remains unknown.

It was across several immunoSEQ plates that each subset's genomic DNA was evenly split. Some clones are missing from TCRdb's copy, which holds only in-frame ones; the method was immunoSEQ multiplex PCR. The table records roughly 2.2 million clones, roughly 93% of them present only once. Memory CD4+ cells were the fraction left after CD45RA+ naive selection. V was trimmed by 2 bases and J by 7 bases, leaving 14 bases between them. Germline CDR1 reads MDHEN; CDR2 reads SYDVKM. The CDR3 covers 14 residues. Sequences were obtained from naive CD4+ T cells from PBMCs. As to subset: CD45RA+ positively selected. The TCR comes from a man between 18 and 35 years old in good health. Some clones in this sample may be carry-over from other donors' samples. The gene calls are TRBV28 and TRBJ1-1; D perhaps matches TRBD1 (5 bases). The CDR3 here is CASSLARELGEAFF. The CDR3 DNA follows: TGTGCCAGCAGTTTAGCCAGGGAATTAGGTGAAGCTTTCTTT.